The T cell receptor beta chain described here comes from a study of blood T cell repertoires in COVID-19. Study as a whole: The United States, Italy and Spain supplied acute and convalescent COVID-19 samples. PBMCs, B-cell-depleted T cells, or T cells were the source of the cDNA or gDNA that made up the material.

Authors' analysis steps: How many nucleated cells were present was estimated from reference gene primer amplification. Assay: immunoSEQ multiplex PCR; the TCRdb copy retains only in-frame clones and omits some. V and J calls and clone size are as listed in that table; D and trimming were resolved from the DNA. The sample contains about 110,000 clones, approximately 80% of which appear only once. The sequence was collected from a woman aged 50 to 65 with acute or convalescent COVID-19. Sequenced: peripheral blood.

Here the CDR3 DNA reads TGTGCCAGCTCCGGGAGCACCTATGGCTACACCTTC. This codes for CASSGSTYGYTF. This chain joins TRBV28 and TRBJ1-2; D not certain. The length of the CDR3 is 12 residues. Germline V gene data show CDR1 as MDHEN and CDR2 as SYDVKM. Trimming cost V 8 bases and J 4 bases, with 11 bases left between them.